This T cell receptor (beta chain) was identified during a study of T cell changes during pregnancy in multiple sclerosis. Libraries were prepared by immunoSEQ multiplex PCR; TCRdb keeps only in-frame clonotypes and omits some of them. The table lists around 100,000 clones, approximately 90% of them singletons, with about 1.8% in the top ten. Trimming pared 4 bases from V and 7 bases from J, leaving 12 bases between. Germline CDR1 is SGHNT and CDR2 is YYREEE (reference sequence). This CDR3 contains 13 residues. The sequence was collected from a female donor with multiple sclerosis, enrolled in a pregnancy study. The chain couples TRBV5-4 to TRBJ2-1, with a possible D match to TRBD1 (6 bases). The sequencing used peripheral blood, collected after pregnancy. CDR3 protein: CASSPGQWNEQFF. The CDR3 DNA is TGTGCCAGCAGCCCCGGACAGTGGAATGAGCAGTTCTTC.